A selection of T cell receptor beta chains follows, all from one sample in a study of blood T cell repertoires in COVID-19. Clones were sequenced by immunoSEQ multiplex PCR, and TCRdb holds only the in-frame ones, with some missing. The sample has roughly 250,000 clones, roughly nine tenths seen once; the top ten hold 2.4%. The sequenced material came from PBMCs or T cells enriched from blood (not recorded which). Receptors were obtained from a woman younger than 35 who had recovered from COVID-19. CDR3s include the opening cysteine and the closing phenylalanine or tryptophan. Fields, in order: CDR3 protein, CDR3 DNA, V gene, J gene, D gene, clone size. A D gene is named only where the DNA matches it firmly. Rows may omit the clone size; those that give it use once, few, many or a size class.

CASSLYGVGIETQYF	TGTGCCAGCAGCCTCTACGGGGTGGGGATAGAGACCCAGTACTTC	TRBV14	TRBJ2-5	.	.
CASSSTGTSGYEQYF	TGTGCCAGCAGCTCAACCGGGACTAGCGGTTACGAGCAGTACTTC	TRBV9	TRBJ2-7	TRBD2	once
CASSPGAANTGELFF	TGTGCCAGCTCCCCAGGGGCGGCGAACACCGGGGAGCTGTTTTTT	TRBV18	TRBJ2-2	.	.
CASSQSGDSPLHF	TGTGCCAGCAGCCAATCCGGTGATTCACCCCTCCACTTT	TRBV4-2	TRBJ1-6	.	once
CATSRDGQINEKLFF	TGTGCCACCAGCAGAGATGGACAGATCAATGAAAAACTGTTTTTT	TRBV15	TRBJ1-4	.	.
CASQGYYGYTF	TGTGCCAGCCAGGGTTATTATGGCTACACCTTC	TRBV2	TRBJ1-2	.	.
CASSPGGSNYGYTF	TGTGCCAGCAGCCCCGGGGGGAGTAACTATGGCTACACCTTC	TRBV9	TRBJ1-2	.	.
CASSNRGNEQFF	TGTGCCAGCTCCAACAGGGGTAATGAGCAGTTCTTC	TRBV25-1	TRBJ2-1	TRBD1	.
CASSLYRVSNQPQHF	TGTGCCAGCAGTCTTTACAGGGTTAGCAATCAGCCCCAGCATTTT	TRBV5-6	TRBJ1-5	.	.
CASSYSPSGATDTQYF	TGTGCCAGCAGTTACTCGCCTAGCGGGGCGACAGATACGCAGTATTTT	TRBV6-5	TRBJ2-3	TRBD2	.
CASSLGTSFQETQYF	TGCGCCAGCAGCCTGGGGACTAGCTTCCAAGAGACCCAGTACTTC	TRBV5-1	TRBJ2-5	TRBD2	.
CASRDGQNTGELFF	TGTGCCAGCAGGGATGGGCAAAATACCGGGGAGCTGTTTTTT	TRBV11-3	TRBJ2-2	.	.
CASSRTLNYGYTF	TGCGCCAGCAGCAGGACACTTAACTATGGCTACACCTTC	TRBV5-1	TRBJ1-2	.	few
CASSLQGTTEAFF	TGTGCCAGCAGCTTACAGGGAACCACTGAAGCTTTCTTT	TRBV5-4	TRBJ1-1	.	few
CASSPDGSSYEQYF	TGCGCCAGCAGCCCAGACGGTAGCTCCTACGAGCAGTACTTC	TRBV4-1	TRBJ2-7	.	.
CASSDASLVRGSPLHF	TGTGCCAGCAGTGATGCCTCACTCGTCAGGGGTTCACCCCTCCACTTT	TRBV25-1	TRBJ1-6	.	.
CSVAQGANQPQHF	TGCAGCGTTGCTCAGGGGGCAAATCAGCCCCAGCATTTT	TRBV29-1	TRBJ1-5	TRBD1	.
CASSPGLNQPQHF	TGTGCCAGCAGCCCCGGACTCAATCAGCCCCAGCATTTT	TRBV11-2	TRBJ1-5	.	.
CASSIDRQGTQYF	TGTGCCAGCAGCATCGACCGTCAGGGGACGCAGTATTTT	TRBV7-6	TRBJ2-3	.	.
CASTGGIEKLFF	TGCGCCAGCACGGGCGGGATTGAAAAACTGTTTTTT	TRBV10-2	TRBJ1-4	.	.
CASNLDRGGDSPLHF	TGTGCCAGCAACCTCGACAGGGGAGGGGATTCACCCCTCCACTTT	TRBV6-5	TRBJ1-6	TRBD1	.
CASSYEQGETNTEAFF	TGTGCCAGCAGTTACGAACAGGGGGAAACGAACACTGAAGCTTTCTTT	TRBV6-2/TRBV6-3	TRBJ1-1	TRBD1	.
CASSGTDRAPTEAFF	TGTGCCAGCAGCGGAACCGACAGGGCACCTACTGAAGCTTTCTTT	TRBV9	TRBJ1-1	TRBD1	.
CASSHPGVEPQHF	TGTGCCAGCAGCCATCCCGGGGTGGAACCCCAGCATTTT	TRBV3-1/TRBV3-2	TRBJ1-5	.	.
CASSSSGVNYEQYF	TGTGCCAGCAGCTCCTCAGGTGTAAACTACGAGCAGTACTTC	TRBV5-8	TRBJ2-7	.	.
CASSSRGQGTEAFF	TGTGCCAGCAGTAGCAGGGGGCAGGGCACTGAAGCTTTCTTT	TRBV2	TRBJ1-1	TRBD1	.
CASSPGPGQIRSSNYGYTF	TGTGCCAGCAGCCCGGGCCCCGGACAGATCAGGTCCTCTAACTATGGCTACACCTTC	TRBV11-2	TRBJ1-2	.	.
CASSSSHGQGETQYF	TGTGCCAGCAGCTCATCCCATGGACAGGGGGAGACCCAGTACTTC	TRBV11-2	TRBJ2-5	TRBD1	.
CASSYRRGHSPLHF	TGTGCCAGCAGTTATCGAAGGGGTCATTCACCCCTCCACTTT	TRBV7-9	TRBJ1-6	.	.
CASRSGGELFF	TGTGCCAGCAGGTCCGGGGGGGAGCTGTTTTTT	TRBV6-5	TRBJ2-2	.	.
CSVETSGTGGLQTQYF	TGCAGCGTTGAAACCTCGGGGACAGGGGGCTTACAGACCCAGTACTTC	TRBV29-1	TRBJ2-5	TRBD1	.
CASSSDRGNTGELFF	TGTGCCAGCAGCTCAGACAGGGGGAACACCGGGGAGCTGTTTTTT	TRBV2	TRBJ2-2	TRBD1	.
CASSAQDRWGNSPLHF	TGTGCCAGCAGCGCCCAGGACAGGTGGGGTAATTCACCCCTCCACTTT	TRBV9	TRBJ1-6	TRBD1	.
CASSLGRRYSYEQYF	TGTGCCAGCAGCTTGGGTAGGCGGTACTCCTACGAGCAGTACTTC	TRBV5-5	TRBJ2-7	.	.
CASSSSTSTDTQYF	TGCGCCAGCAGTTCTTCAACTAGCACAGATACGCAGTATTTT	TRBV10-1	TRBJ2-3	.	.
CASSPGGTGVLWYGYTF	TGTGCCAGCAGTCCGGGCGGGACAGGGGTTCTTTGGTATGGCTACACCTTC	TRBV27	TRBJ1-2	TRBD1	.
CASSHNRFSGNTIYF	TGCGCCAGCAGTCATAACAGATTCTCTGGAAACACCATATATTTT	TRBV23-1	TRBJ1-3	.	.
CASSKLAGRYNEQFF	TGTGCCAGTAGCAAACTAGCGGGGCGGTACAATGAGCAGTTCTTC	TRBV19	TRBJ2-1	TRBD2	.
CASSLGGSRRTPYEQYF	TGTGCCAGCAGTTTGGGGGGTTCGCGGAGGACCCCCTACGAGCAGTACTTC	TRBV27	TRBJ2-7	.	.
CASSVGRGLVEQYF	TGTGCCAGCAGCGTCGGACGGGGTCTGGTCGAGCAGTACTTC	TRBV9	TRBJ2-7	.	.